Shown below are 23 T cell receptor beta chains from a single sample sequenced in a study of response to subunit inactivated influenza vaccine. A single record per CDR3 protein comes from TCRdb applying MiXCR to the RT-PCR reads. Among approximately 530,000 distinct CDR3 sequences listed, approximately 12% were seen once. Sample: PBMCs from blood, taken about 6 weeks after vaccination. The receptor set was obtained from a man aged 50 to 59 who received an inactivated influenza vaccine.

This clonotype has a handful of counts. This rearrangement joins TRBV5-1 to TRBJ1-1; TRBD1 is a possible D gene (5 bases). The V end lost 1 base, the J end lost 3 bases, and 13 bases lay between the germline ends. The CDR3 totals 15 residues. Germline loops: CDR1 SGHRS, CDR2 YFSETQ. The CDR3 DNA sequence: TGCGCCAGCAGCTTGTCAGGGTTGCAAGACACTGAAGCTTTCTTT. Translating gives CASSLSGLQDTEAFF.

In this sample, this clonotype turned up many times. This chain connects TRBV5-1 to TRBJ2-1, with TRBD2 matching 11 bases. V trimming: 5 bases; J trimming: 3 bases; junction bases outside the gene matches: 4. This CDR3 spans 15 amino acids. Germline V gene lookup returns CDR1 SGHRS and CDR2 YFSETQ. CDR3 coding DNA: TGCGCCAGCAGAACCGGGACTAGCGGCTACAATGAGCAGTTCTTC. Residues: CASRTGTSGYNEQFF. The variable domain in full, completed from reference TRBV5-1 and TRBJ2-1, reads KAGVTQTPRYLIKTRGQQVTLSCSPISGHRSVSWYQQTPGQGLQFLFEYFSETQRNKGNFPGRFSGRQFSNSRSEMNVSTLELGDSALYLCASRTGTSGYNEQFFGPGTRLTVL.

The chain recombines TRBV7-8 with TRBJ2-7, with D uncertain. CDR1 is SGHVS and CDR2 is FQNEAQ in the germline V gene. The CDR3 extends over 14 amino acids. V was clipped by 3 bases and J by 7 bases, with 16 bases between them. As DNA, the CDR3 is TGTGCCAGCAGCTTCTCCCGGGCTAGGGAAGAGCAGTACTTC. Amino acid sequence: CASSFSRAREEQYF.

This clonotype was counted a few times. The chain is built from TRBV18 and TRBJ2-7; D may correspond to TRBD1 or TRBD2 (5 bases each). The germline CDR1 and CDR2 sequences are KGHSH and LQKENI. Deletions cut 4 bases from V and 0 bases from J, with 10 bases between. This CDR3 is built from 14 residues. The CDR3 DNA reads as TGTGCCAGCTCACAAAGGGACGGCTCCTACGAGCAGTACTTC. Its protein is CASSQRDGSYEQYF. Based on the CDR3 plus reference TRBV18 and TRBJ2-7, the full variable domain is NAGVMQNPRHLVRRRGQEARLRCSPMKGHSHVYWYRQLPEEGLKFMVYLQKENIIDESGMPKERFSAEFPKEGPSILRIQQVVRGDSAAYFCASSQRDGSYEQYFGPGTRLTVT.

This clonotype was seen a handful of times. V is TRBV4-3 and J is TRBJ2-1, with TRBD2 as a possible D gene (6 bases). Between the trimmed V and J ends, which lost 0 bases and 3 bases, there was a span of 9 bases. This CDR3 comprises 15 residues. CDR1 and CDR2 (germline): LGHNA, YSLEER. The CDR3 reads CASSQDAGNYNEQFF. The CDR3 DNA is TGCGCCAGCAGCCAAGATGCGGGGAACTACAATGAGCAGTTCTTC.

The chain combines TRBV20-1 with TRBJ2-7; 10 positions agree with TRBD2. In germline, CDR1 is DFQATT, CDR2 SNEGSKA (reference sequence). This CDR3 has 14 residues. V lost 6 bases, J lost 4 bases, and 9 bases stayed unmatched. CDR3 residues: CSAKTSGVVYEQYF. CDR3 nucleotides: TGCAGTGCCAAAACTAGCGGGGTGGTGTACGAGCAGTACTTC.

The chain combines TRBV28 with TRBJ2-1; tentatively, D is TRBD1 (6 bases). The germline gives CDR1 MDHEN, CDR2 SYDVKM. The CDR3 has 17 residues. The ends were cut back, 4 bases at V and 4 bases at J, with 20 bases in the middle. The CDR3 loop reads CASSSYRDGILYNEQFF. CDR3 nucleotide sequence: TGTGCCAGCAGTTCCTACAGGGATGGGATTTTATACAATGAGCAGTTCTTC. The full variable domain, completed using reference TRBV28 and TRBJ2-1, is DVKVTQSSRYLVKRTGEKVFLECVQDMDHENMFWYRQDPGLGLRLIYFSYDVKMKEKGDIPEGYSVSREKKERFSLILESASTNQTSMYLCASSSYRDGILYNEQFFGPGTRLTVL.

V usage is TRBV20-1 and J usage is TRBJ1-5; TRBD1 is a possible D gene (6 bases). Germline CDR1 DFQATT, CDR2 SNEGSKA (reference sequence). The CDR3 runs to 15 residues. The V end lost 6 bases, the J end lost 1 base, and 16 bases lay between the germline ends. In DNA, the CDR3 is TGCAGTGCCCCATTCAGGGGAGCGAGCAATCAGCCCCAGCATTTT. This translates into CSAPFRGASNQPQHF.

To note about this clonotype: In this CDR3 the conserved last residue, phenylalanine or tryptophan, is missing, so a read error is likely. V is TRBV2 and J is TRBJ2-7; D remains unclear. The CDR3 sequence is 14 residues long. V gave up 2 bases and J gave up 3 bases, with 11 bases separating them. Germline CDR1 is SNHLY and CDR2 is FYNNEI. Here the CDR3 DNA reads TGTGCCAGCAGTGAAAGAGCGCCGCTCTACGAGCAGTACTAC. This encodes CASSERAPLYEQYY.

This clonotype was seen only a few times. This chain uses TRBV7-2 with TRBJ2-5; 10 bases map to TRBD2. The CDR3 has 17 amino acids. The germline gives CDR1 SGHTA, CDR2 FQGNSA. With V trimmed by 5 bases and J by 6 bases, 15 bases remained unmatched. The CDR3 here is CASSPSGSGGGLQTQYF. CDR3 coding DNA: TGTGCCAGCAGCCCATCTGGCAGCGGGGGGGGGCTACAGACCCAGTACTTC. The variable domain in full, completed from reference TRBV7-2 and TRBJ2-5, reads GAGVSQSPSNKVTEKGKDVELRCDPISGHTALYWYRQSLGQGLEFLIYFQGNSAPDKSGLPSDRFSAERTGGSVSTLTIQRTQQEDSAVYLCASSPSGSGGGLQTQYFGPGTRLLVL.

In this sample, this clonotype turned up a few times. This chain's CDR3 is CASSPRDRGGETQYF. The DNA for the CDR3 is TGTGCCAGCAGCCCACGGGACAGGGGGGGAGAGACCCAGTACTTC. The genes are TRBV7-8 and TRBJ2-5; 11 bases line up with TRBD1. The V gene's germline CDR1 is SGHVS and CDR2 FQNEAQ. The CDR3 is 15 amino acids. Losses at the gene ends were 5 bases for V and 4 bases for J; bases not matched to a gene: 6.

V gene TRBV10-2 combines with J gene TRBJ1-4; TRBD1 matches at 7 bases. From germline, CDR1 is WSHSY and CDR2 SAAADI. The CDR3 contains 19 residues. V lost 0 bases and J lost 0; bases outside the gene matches: 10. The CDR3 here is CASSESGWDRTATNEKLFF. The CDR3 DNA reads TGCGCCAGCAGTGAGTCTGGATGGGACAGAACTGCAACTAATGAAAAACTGTTTTTT.

The chain is built from TRBV5-1 and TRBJ1-3; 7 bases are a match to TRBD1. J lost 0 bases, V lost 4 bases, and 7 bases had no gene match. Germline V gene lookup returns CDR1 SGHRS and CDR2 YFSETQ. CDR3 size: 16 residues. The chain's CDR3 is CASSRQGQSSGNTIYF. The CDR3 DNA follows: TGCGCCAGCAGCCGCCAGGGACAGAGCTCTGGAAACACCATATATTTT.

The chain combines TRBV5-1 with TRBJ2-3, with a possible D match to TRBD2 (6 bases). V lost 0 bases and J 6 bases, leaving 14 bases between the germline ends. The CDR3 sequence is 15 residues long. CDR1 is SGHRS and CDR2 is YFSETQ in the germline V gene. CDR3 in amino acids: CASSLVGGDVDTQYF. The DNA of the CDR3 is TGCGCCAGCAGCTTGGTGGGGGGAGATGTGGATACGCAGTATTTT.

The CDR3: CASSLASWGVETQYF. The CDR3 nucleotides read TGTGCCAGCAGCTTAGCGAGTTGGGGTGTAGAGACCCAGTACTTC. This chain joins TRBV7-2 and TRBJ2-5; D not resolved. Trimming took 0 bases from V and 4 from J, leaving 12 bases between them. Germline V gene data show CDR1 as SGHTA and CDR2 as FQGNSA. The CDR3 is made up of 15 amino acids.

This clonotype is a singleton in its sample. V is TRBV18 and J is TRBJ2-7, with D tentatively TRBD2 (6 bases). Germline-derived CDR1 and CDR2 are KGHSH and LQKENI. This CDR3 comprises 16 residues. Trimming shortened V by 1 base and J by 1 base, and 14 bases separated the two germline ends. CDR3 sequence reads: CASSPLPGVTSYEQYF. The CDR3, as DNA: TGTGCCAGCTCACCACTGCCGGGGGTAACATCCTACGAGCAGTACTTC.

This clonotype was observed a few times. The CDR3 nucleotides are TGTGCCAGCAGCTACAATAGGGAGACCCAGTACTTC. Translated: CASSYNRETQYF. V is TRBV7-2 and J is TRBJ2-5; D call uncertain. The CDR3 extends over 12 amino acids. Per germline, CDR1 SGHTA and CDR2 FQGNSA. V lost 4 bases to trimming and J lost 5 bases, with 8 bases between them.

The chain couples TRBV24-1 to TRBJ2-2, with D perhaps matching TRBD1 (6 bases). The CDR3 covers 14 residues. The germline gives CDR1 KGHDR, CDR2 SFDVKD. Trimming cost V 7 bases and J 8 bases, with 16 bases left between them. The CDR3 sequence is CATSLSGVAGELFF. The CDR3 nucleotides read TGTGCCACCAGCCTTTCAGGGGTGGCGGGGGAGCTGTTTTTT.

This clonotype was counted ten times or more. V usage is TRBV5-6 and J usage is TRBJ2-2; D perhaps matches TRBD1 (6 bases). V was clipped by 0 bases and J by 4 bases, with 16 bases between them. In germline, CDR1 is SGHDT, CDR2 YYEEEE. This CDR3 comprises 17 residues. The CDR3 DNA is TGTGCCAGCAGCTTGGTCAGGGGCCTATCGATCACCGGGGAGCTGTTTTTT. Translating it yields CASSLVRGLSITGELFF.

This clonotype was recorded at least ten times. The rearrangement links TRBV4-2 to TRBJ2-7; unclear D gene. CDR3 length equals 13 residues. V was trimmed by 3 bases and J by 1 base, leaving 7 bases between them. Per the germline V gene, CDR1 is LGHNA and CDR2 is YNFKEQ. CDR3 in amino acids: CASSHSVSYEQYF. CDR3 sequence (DNA): TGTGCCAGCAGCCATTCCGTTTCCTACGAGCAGTACTTC.

This clonotype was observed a few times. The V and J genes are TRBV27 and TRBJ2-4; the D gene is possibly TRBD2 (5 bases). The CDR3 contains 15 residues. Germline assignment: CDR1 MNHEY and CDR2 SMNVEV (reference sequence). V was shortened by 5 bases and J by 0 bases, with 11 bases between the two germline ends. CDR3 in DNA: TGTGCCAGCAGTCCCCTAGCCGGAGCCAAAAACATTCAGTACTTC. The encoded protein is CASSPLAGAKNIQYF.

The gene calls are TRBV7-6 and TRBJ2-1, with D hard to call. Germline V gene data show CDR1 as SGHVS and CDR2 as FNYEAQ. The CDR3 totals 13 residues. V was clipped by 5 bases and J by 5 bases, with 10 bases between them. The CDR3 DNA is TGTGCCAGCAGCGTGAGTGCCCACAATGAGCAGTTCTTC. It encodes CASSVSAHNEQFF. Variable domain in full (rest from reference TRBV7-6 and TRBJ2-1): GAGVSQSPRYKVTKRGQDVALRCDPISGHVSLYWYRQALGQGPEFLTYFNYEAQQDKSGLPNDRFSAERPEGSISTLTIQRTEQRDSAMYRCASSVSAHNEQFFGPGTRLTVL.

The chain has TRBV6-1 and TRBJ1-5, with D maybe TRBD1 (5 bases). The V and J ends lost 5 bases and 7 bases respectively, with 12 bases between them. This CDR3 region has 13 residues. The germline V gene encodes CDR1 MNHNS and CDR2 SASEGT. The CDR3 region is CASSQQTAQPQHF. For the CDR3, the DNA is TGTGCCAGCAGTCAGCAGACAGCCCAGCCCCAGCATTTT.